The sequence of this T cell receptor beta chain was determined in a study of OX40 agonist ivuxolimab in advanced cancers. Study overall: The patients received agonistic anti-OX40 (CD134) antibody ivuxolimab. Prior checkpoint blockade (anti-PD-1, anti-PD-L1 or anti-CTLA-4) was permitted; approximately 44% had it. Participants averaged approximately 60 years of age (range about 23 to 90) and were over 75% male.

With regard to this clone: Its cognate antigen is unknown.

Overall study results and limits: Within 6 weeks, CD4+ and CD8+ blood T cells expanded clonally at 0.1 to 3.0 mg/kg.

The V gene end was trimmed by 4 bases and the J gene end by 4 bases; junction bases not matched to a gene: 16. The CDR3 consists of 17 residues. CDR1 and CDR2 (germline): SGHRS, YFSETQ. Clones were read by immunoSEQ multiplex PCR, and TCRdb kept only the in-frame ones, dropping some. There are 50,000 to 75,000 clones in the sample; approximately 90% occur only once, and about 0.62% lies in the top ten. This chain joins TRBV5-1 and TRBJ2-7; 8 nucleotides match TRBD2. This TCR was sampled from an adult with an advanced solid tumor such as melanoma, head and neck, liver or kidney cancer. Sequencing used CD4+ or CD8+ T cells sorted from blood, obtained in a trial of the OX40 agonist ivuxolimab. CDR3 sequence: CASSRTTSGSGSYEQYF. CDR3 sequence (DNA): TGCGCCAGCAGCCGTACCACAAGCGGGAGCGGATCGTACGAGCAGTACTTC.